These T cell receptor beta chains were read from a single sample in a study of blood T cell repertoires in COVID-19. Sequencing used immunoSEQ multiplex PCR; TCRdb keeps in-frame clones, though not all of them. In the table there are around 70,000 clones, more than 80% of which are singletons. The sequencing input was peripheral blood. The receptors were sampled from a woman aged 55-75 years with acute or convalescent COVID-19. Both conserved end residues are part of each CDR3. The D gene is left open where the match is weak. Clone sizes are given selectively: once, few, many, or a class where the clone is expanded.

clone size	D gene	J gene	V gene	CDR3 DNA	CDR3 protein
NA	NA	TRBJ2-6	TRBV2	TGTGCCAGCATCCCAGTCGTTTACTCTGGGGCCAACGTCCTGACTTTC	CASIPVVYSGANVLTF
once	TRBD1	TRBJ1-4	TRBV4-3	TGCGCCAGCAGCCGAGGACAGGGGGAAGCTAATGAAAAACTGTTTTTT	CASSRGQGEANEKLFF
NA	NA	TRBJ2-2	TRBV30	TGTGCCTGGACAGGGATCGGTACCGGGGAGCTGTTTTTT	CAWTGIGTGELFF
NA	NA	TRBJ1-5	TRBV5-1	TGCGCCAGCAGCTCAGGATGGAATCAGCCCCAGCATTTT	CASSSGWNQPQHF
NA	NA	TRBJ1-6	TRBV11-2	TGTGCCAGCAGCTGGAGACAGTATAATTCACCCCTCCACTTT	CASSWRQYNSPLHF
NA	NA	TRBJ2-3	TRBV6-5	TGTGCCAGCAGTTACACGAGCGGCACAGATACGCAGTATTTT	CASSYTSGTDTQYF
NA	NA	TRBJ1-1	TRBV7-9	TGTGCCAGCAGCATCCAGGGAGGGGGCACTGAAGCTTTCTTT	CASSIQGGGTEAFF
NA	NA	TRBJ2-5	TRBV6-5	TGTGCCAGCAGCTTGGCGTTGGGGGGATTGGAGACCCAGTACTTC	CASSLALGGLETQYF
NA	NA	TRBJ1-5	TRBV4-3	TGCGCCAGCAGCCAAGACAGGGGTAGCAATCAGCCCCAGCATTTT	CASSQDRGSNQPQHF
NA	TRBD1	TRBJ2-1	TRBV3-1/TRBV3-2	TGTGCCAGCAGCTCCCCGGGACAGGGTGTAGGGAATGAGCAGTTCTTC	CASSSPGQGVGNEQFF
NA	TRBD1	TRBJ1-1	TRBV24-1	TGTGCCACCAGTGGTACGACAGGGGGTAATACTGAAGCTTTCTTT	CATSGTTGGNTEAFF
NA	NA	TRBJ2-5	TRBV10-3	TGTGCCATCAGTGAGTCGCCAGGGGAGACCCAGTACTTC	CAISESPGETQYF
NA	NA	TRBJ2-3	TRBV15	TGTGCCACCAGCAGAGATCGTCGAGCTCTCAGCACAGATACGCAGTATTTT	CATSRDRRALSTDTQYF
NA	NA	TRBJ1-6	TRBV21-1	TGTGCCAGCAGCGAATCAACGCGACAGGGCTGTTCACCCCTCCACTTT	CASSESTRQGCSPLHF
NA	NA	TRBJ2-3	TRBV5-1	TGCGCCAGCAGTTTTCTTCAGGGCACAGATACGCAGTATTTT	CASSFLQGTDTQYF
NA	NA	TRBJ1-6	TRBV27	TGTGCCAGCAGTTTGAGAGAGAATTCACCCCTCCACTTT	CASSLRENSPLHF
NA	NA	TRBJ2-3	TRBV24-1	TGTGCCACCGGGGGGTACAGCACAGATACGCAGTATTTT	CATGGYSTDTQYF
NA	TRBD2	TRBJ2-1	TRBV10-1	TGCGCCAGCAGCGGGGGGGCCTACAATGAGCAGTTCTTC	CASSGGAYNEQFF
few	TRBD2	TRBJ2-2	TRBV7-3	TGTGCCACCCGACTAGCGGGGAACACCGGGGAGCTGTTTTTT	CATRLAGNTGELFF
NA	TRBD1	TRBJ1-2	TRBV28	TGTGCCAGCAGGCGGACAGGGGTTCCCTATGGCTACACCTTC	CASRRTGVPYGYTF
once	NA	TRBJ2-3	TRBV5-1	TGCGCCAGTTCTACCCTAGCGTTCACTAGCACAGATACGCAGTATTTT	CASSTLAFTSTDTQYF
once	NA	TRBJ2-6	TRBV7-2	TGTGCCAGCAGCTTAGCGGTAACAGGGTCTGGGGCCAACGTCCTGACTTTC	CASSLAVTGSGANVLTF
NA	TRBD1	TRBJ1-1	TRBV14	TGTGCCAGCAAGGAGGGCAGGGGGCAGGAAGCTTTCTTT	CASKEGRGQEAFF
NA	TRBD1	TRBJ2-3	TRBV5-4	TGTGCCAGCAGCTTAGGAGGACAGGGCACAGATACGCAGTATTTT	CASSLGGQGTDTQYF
NA	NA	TRBJ1-2	TRBV30	TGTGCCTGGAGACCGGGACTCACTAACTATGGCTACACCTTC	CAWRPGLTNYGYTF
NA	NA	TRBJ1-3	TRBV15	TGTGCCACCAGCAGCGGCGGGGCTGGAAACACCATATATTTT	CATSSGGAGNTIYF
NA	TRBD1	TRBJ2-2	TRBV7-6	TGTGCCAGCAGCCTCCATACAGGGGCGAACACCGGGGAGCTGTTTTTT	CASSLHTGANTGELFF
NA	NA	TRBJ1-1	TRBV23-1	TGCGCCAGCAGTCAATTGCCAGGTTCACCCGCGAACACTGAAGCTTTCTTT	CASSQLPGSPANTEAFF
once	NA	TRBJ2-7	TRBV12-3/TRBV12-4	TGTGCCAGCAGTTTAGGGGCGTTCGACGAGCAGTACTTC	CASSLGAFDEQYF
NA	TRBD1	TRBJ2-1	TRBV30	TGTGCCTGGAGGGGACAGGGAGATCACTCCTACAATGAGCAGTTCTTC	CAWRGQGDHSYNEQFF
NA	TRBD1	TRBJ2-1	TRBV5-1	TGCGCCAGCAGCTCACCGGGACAGGGAGGGGAGCAGTTCTTC	CASSSPGQGGEQFF
few	NA	TRBJ2-1	TRBV4-1	TGCGCCAGCAGCCAAGTGGGGGGGGCCAATGAGCAGTTCTTC	CASSQVGGANEQFF
NA	TRBD1	TRBJ1-5	TRBV5-5	TGTGCCAGCAGCCCGTCGACAGGGGCCGGGCAGCCCCAGCATTTT	CASSPSTGAGQPQHF
few	TRBD2	TRBJ2-5	TRBV7-2	TGTGCCAGCAGCTCTAGCGGGGGGGCCGGGGAAGAGACCCAGTACTTC	CASSSSGGAGEETQYF
few	NA	TRBJ2-3	TRBV24-1	TGTGCCACCAGTGATTCCACGTCAGGGGCAGATACGCAGTATTTT	CATSDSTSGADTQYF
NA	NA	TRBJ2-3	TRBV24-1	TGTGCCACCAGCGACAGGTCAGATACGCAGTATTTT	CATSDRSDTQYF
NA	TRBD1	TRBJ1-6	TRBV7-9	TGTGCCAGCAGCTTATTACAGGGGGCTGATTCACCCCTCCACTTT	CASSLLQGADSPLHF
NA	NA	TRBJ2-3	TRBV6-5	TGTGCCAGCAGTCTCCAGGGCCATACCACAGATACGCAGTATTTT	CASSLQGHTTDTQYF
NA	TRBD1	TRBJ1-5	TRBV6-6	TGTGCCAGCAGCCAGGACAGGGCGCAGCCCCAGCATTTT	CASSQDRAQPQHF
NA	TRBD1	TRBJ1-2	TRBV6-4	TGTGCCAGCAGTGACTCCGATGAGGGGGCTGGCTATGGCTACACCTTC	CASSDSDEGAGYGYTF
NA	TRBD1	TRBJ1-1	TRBV5-1	TGCGCCAGCAGCTGGACAGGGCTTAACACTGAAGCTTTCTTT	CASSWTGLNTEAFF
NA	TRBD1	TRBJ2-7	TRBV5-6	TGTGCCAGCAGCTTCCCGGGACAGGGGGTCTACGAGCAGTACTTC	CASSFPGQGVYEQYF
NA	NA	TRBJ1-4	TRBV7-9	TGTGCCAGCAGCTCCCGGGAGGGTAATGAAAAACTGTTTTTT	CASSSREGNEKLFF
few	TRBD2	TRBJ2-3	TRBV7-8	TGTGCCAGCAGCTTAGTAGCGGGGGGGCCGGTGGATACGCAGTATTTT	CASSLVAGGPVDTQYF
NA	NA	TRBJ1-1	TRBV20-1	TGCAGTGCTCCTCGAGACGAGGAGGCTTTCTTT	CSAPRDEEAFF
NA	NA	TRBJ1-6	TRBV28	TGTGCCAGCAGTTTAACTGGGCTTGCCCTCCACTTT	CASSLTGLALHF
NA	NA	TRBJ1-1	TRBV5-4	TGTGCCAGCAGCCCTGGAGGCAGGGGACCAAACACTGAAGCTTTCTTT	CASSPGGRGPNTEAFF
NA	NA	TRBJ2-3	TRBV3-1/TRBV3-2	TGTGCCAGCAGCCAATTAGGAGGGGATACGCAGTATTTT	CASSQLGGDTQYF
once	TRBD1	TRBJ1-1	TRBV5-6	TGTGCCAGCAGCCGAGGGACAGCGAACACTGAAGCTTTCTTT	CASSRGTANTEAFF
NA	TRBD2	TRBJ2-3	TRBV11-2	TGTGCCAGCAGCTTTCGAACTTTCACTAGCGGGGTCACAGATACGCAGTATTTT	CASSFRTFTSGVTDTQYF
NA	NA	TRBJ2-1	TRBV18	TGTGCCAGCTCACCAGGGGCAAGCTCCTACAATGAGCAGTTCTTC	CASSPGASSYNEQFF
NA	NA	TRBJ2-1	TRBV18	TGTGCCAGCTCACCTTATACTAGCACCGCTGAGCAGTTCTTC	CASSPYTSTAEQFF
NA	NA	TRBJ2-5	TRBV5-8	TGTGCCAGTTCCCCTCAAGAGACCCAGTACTTC	CASSPQETQYF